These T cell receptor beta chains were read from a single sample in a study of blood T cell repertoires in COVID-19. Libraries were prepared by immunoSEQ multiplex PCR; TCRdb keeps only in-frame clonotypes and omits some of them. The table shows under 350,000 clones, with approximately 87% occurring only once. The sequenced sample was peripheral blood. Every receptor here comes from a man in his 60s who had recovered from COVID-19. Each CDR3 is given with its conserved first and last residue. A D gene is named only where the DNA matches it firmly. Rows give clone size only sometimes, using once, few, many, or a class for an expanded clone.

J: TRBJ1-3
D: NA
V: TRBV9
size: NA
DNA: TGTGCCAGCAGCGTAGACTCGAGGGGAAACACCATATATTTT
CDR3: CASSVDSRGNTIYF

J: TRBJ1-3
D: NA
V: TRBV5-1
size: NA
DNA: TGCGCCAGCAGCTCCATAGGGGGATCTGGAAACACCATATATTTT
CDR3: CASSSIGGSGNTIYF

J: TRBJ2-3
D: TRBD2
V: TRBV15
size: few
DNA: TGTGCCACCAGCAGAGTGGCCCACGGTCTGCTAGCGGGAGGGCGCAGCACAGATACGCAGTATTTT
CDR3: CATSRVAHGLLAGGRSTDTQYF

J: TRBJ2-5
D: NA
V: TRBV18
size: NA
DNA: TGTGCCAGCTCAACCAAGACTGAAGAGACCCAGTACTTC
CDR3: CASSTKTEETQYF

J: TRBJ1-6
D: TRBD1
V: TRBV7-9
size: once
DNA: TGTGCCAGCAGCCTGACAGGGGTTAATTCACCCCTCCACTTT
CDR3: CASSLTGVNSPLHF

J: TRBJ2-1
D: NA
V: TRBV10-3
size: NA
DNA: TGTGCCATCAGTGAGAGGGGGGGAGGCAATGAGCAGTTCTTC
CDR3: CAISERGGGNEQFF

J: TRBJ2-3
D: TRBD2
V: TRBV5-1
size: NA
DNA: TGCGCCAGCAGCTTGGCCCTAGCGGGTCGGAAAGATACGCAGTATTTT
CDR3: CASSLALAGRKDTQYF

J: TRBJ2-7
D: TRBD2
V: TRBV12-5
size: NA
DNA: TGTGCTAGTGGTTTGTCTGGGAGGGCCTACGAGCAGTACTTC
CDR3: CASGLSGRAYEQYF

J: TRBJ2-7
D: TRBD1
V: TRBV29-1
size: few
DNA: TGCAGCGTTGTCCAGGGGGCAAACGAGCAGTACTTC
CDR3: CSVVQGANEQYF

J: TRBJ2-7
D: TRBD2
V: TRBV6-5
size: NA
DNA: TGTGCCAGCGGCGGGACTACTCGCTACGAGCAGTACTTC
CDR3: CASGGTTRYEQYF

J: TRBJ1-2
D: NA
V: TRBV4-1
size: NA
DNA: TGCGCCAGCAGCCAACCCCGTGCCGGGATCGGGCGAGCTAACTATGGCTACACCTTC
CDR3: CASSQPRAGIGRANYGYTF

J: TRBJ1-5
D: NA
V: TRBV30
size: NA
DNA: TGTGCCTGGAGTGGTGGGCTTCTTCAGCCCCAGCATTTT
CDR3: CAWSGGLLQPQHF

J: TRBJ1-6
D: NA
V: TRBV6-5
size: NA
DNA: TGTGCCAGCGGGTGGGCAGGGGAATCACCCCTCCACTTT
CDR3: CASGWAGESPLHF

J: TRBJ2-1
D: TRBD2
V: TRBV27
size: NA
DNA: TGTGCCAGCAGTTTTGGCGACAGGGGAAGGTCTAGCGGGAGGGTAGAGTTCTTC
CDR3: CASSFGDRGRSSGRVEFF

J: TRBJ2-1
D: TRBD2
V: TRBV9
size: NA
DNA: TGTGCCAGCACCAAAACCGGGACTAGCGGGAGGGGTCCTTCCAATGAGCAGTTCTTC
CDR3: CASTKTGTSGRGPSNEQFF

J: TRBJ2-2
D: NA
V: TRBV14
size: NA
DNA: TGTGCCAGCAGCCAAGATAGGCGCAGGGTGGGCCCGCGGGGCACCGGGGAGCTGTTTTTT
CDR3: CASSQDRRRVGPRGTGELFF

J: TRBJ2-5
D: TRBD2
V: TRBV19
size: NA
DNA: TGTGCCAGTAGACCTAGCGGGGGGGCCGTGGGAGAGACCCAGTACTTC
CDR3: CASRPSGGAVGETQYF

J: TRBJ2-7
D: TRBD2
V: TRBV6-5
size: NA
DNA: TGTGCCAGCAGGGGACTAGCAATCTACGAGCAGTACTTC
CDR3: CASRGLAIYEQYF

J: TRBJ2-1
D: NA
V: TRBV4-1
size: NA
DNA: TGCGCCAGCAGCCCAACCGTGGGACAACACTCCTACAATGAGCAGTTCTTC
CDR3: CASSPTVGQHSYNEQFF

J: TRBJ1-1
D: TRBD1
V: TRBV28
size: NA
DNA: TGTGCCACCGTAGTTACCGGGACAGCTGAAGCTTTCTTT
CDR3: CATVVTGTAEAFF

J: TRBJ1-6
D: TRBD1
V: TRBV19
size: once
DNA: TGTGCCAGTAGTTCGAACCCAGGGGGCGGTTCACCCCTCCACTTT
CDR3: CASSSNPGGGSPLHF

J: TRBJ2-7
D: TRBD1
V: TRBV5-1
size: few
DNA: TGCGCCAGCAGCCCGGAGGAGGACAGGGGGCGCGAGCAGTACTTC
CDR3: CASSPEEDRGREQYF